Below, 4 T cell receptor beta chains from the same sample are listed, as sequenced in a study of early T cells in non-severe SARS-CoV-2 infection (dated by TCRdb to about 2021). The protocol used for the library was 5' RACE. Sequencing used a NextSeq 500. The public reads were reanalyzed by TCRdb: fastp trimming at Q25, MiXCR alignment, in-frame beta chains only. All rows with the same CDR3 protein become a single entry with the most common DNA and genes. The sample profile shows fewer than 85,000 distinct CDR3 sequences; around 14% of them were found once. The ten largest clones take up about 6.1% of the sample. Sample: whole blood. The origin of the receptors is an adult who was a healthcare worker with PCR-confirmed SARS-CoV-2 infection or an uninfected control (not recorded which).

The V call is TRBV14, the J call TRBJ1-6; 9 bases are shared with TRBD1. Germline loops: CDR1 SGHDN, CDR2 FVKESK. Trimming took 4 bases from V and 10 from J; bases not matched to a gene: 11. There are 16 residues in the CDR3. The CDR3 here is CASSPVPGTGLSPLHF. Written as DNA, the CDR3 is TGTGCCAGCAGCCCGGTCCCCGGGACAGGGTTATCACCCCTCCACTTT.

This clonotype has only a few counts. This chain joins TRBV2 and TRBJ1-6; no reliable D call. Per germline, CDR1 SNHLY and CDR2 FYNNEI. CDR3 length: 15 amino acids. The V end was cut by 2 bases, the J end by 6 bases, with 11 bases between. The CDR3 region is CASSENQESNSPLHF. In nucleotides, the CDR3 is TGTGCCAGCAGTGAAAACCAGGAAAGTAATTCACCCCTCCACTTT.

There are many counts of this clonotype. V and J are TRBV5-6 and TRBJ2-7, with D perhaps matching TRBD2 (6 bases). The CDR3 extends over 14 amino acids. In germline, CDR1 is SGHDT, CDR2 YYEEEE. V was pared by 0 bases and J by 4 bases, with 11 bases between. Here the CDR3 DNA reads TGTGCCAGCAGCTTGGGACCGGAGGGTTACGAGCAGTACTTC. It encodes CASSLGPEGYEQYF.

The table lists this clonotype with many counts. The CDR3 region is CASSLAQGWNGYTF. The CDR3 DNA sequence: TGTGCCAGCAGTTTAGCCCAGGGATGGAATGGCTACACCTTC. The chain has TRBV28 and TRBJ1-2, with D possibly matching TRBD1 (5 bases). This CDR3 has 14 residues. Trimming stripped 2 bases from V and 6 bases from J, with 13 bases between. CDR1 and CDR2 (germline): MDHEN, SYDVKM.